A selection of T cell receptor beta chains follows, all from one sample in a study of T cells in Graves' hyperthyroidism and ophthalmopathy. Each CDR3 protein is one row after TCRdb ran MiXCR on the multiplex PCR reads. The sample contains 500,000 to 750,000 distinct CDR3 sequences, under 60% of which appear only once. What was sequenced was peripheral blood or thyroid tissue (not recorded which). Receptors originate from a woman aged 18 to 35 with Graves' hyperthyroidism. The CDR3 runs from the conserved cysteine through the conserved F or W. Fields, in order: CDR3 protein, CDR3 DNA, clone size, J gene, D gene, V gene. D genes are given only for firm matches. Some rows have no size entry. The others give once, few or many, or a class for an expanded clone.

CDR3 protein: CASSRTTSEYEQYF
CDR3 DNA: TGTGCCAGCTCACGTACGACTAGCGAGTACGAGCAGTACTTC
clone size: many
J gene: TRBJ2-7
D gene: TRBD2
V gene: TRBV18

CDR3 protein: CASRPGQINQPLHF
CDR3 DNA: TGTGCCAGCAGGCCCGGACAGATCAATCAGCCCCTCCACTTT
clone size: -
J gene: TRBJ1-6
D gene: -
V gene: TRBV2

CDR3 protein: CASSSTAGTDETQHF
CDR3 DNA: TGTGCCAGCAGCTCCACCGCCGGGACAGATGAGACCCAGCATTTT
clone size: -
J gene: TRBJ1-5
D gene: TRBD1
V gene: TRBV7-2

CDR3 protein: CASSLVPGRYGYTF
CDR3 DNA: TGTGCCAGCAGCTTGGTGCCAGGCCGATATGGCTACACCTTC
clone size: many
J gene: TRBJ1-2
D gene: -
V gene: TRBV5-8

CDR3 protein: CASSLSGRSEQFF
CDR3 DNA: TGTGCCAGCAGCCTGAGCGGGAGGAGTGAGCAGTTCTTC
clone size: few
J gene: TRBJ2-1
D gene: TRBD2
V gene: TRBV7-9

CDR3 protein: CASSSDIQETQYF
CDR3 DNA: TGTGCCAGCAGTTCGGACATCCAAGAGACCCAGTACTTC
clone size: many
J gene: TRBJ2-5
D gene: -
V gene: TRBV7-8

CDR3 protein: CADDLAPYNSPLHF
CDR3 DNA: TGTGCCGACGACCTCGCACCATATAATTCACCCCTCCACTTT
clone size: many
J gene: TRBJ1-6
D gene: -
V gene: TRBV28

CDR3 protein: CSAARQGPYGYTF
CDR3 DNA: TGCAGTGCTGCCCGACAGGGCCCCTATGGCTACACCTTC
clone size: -
J gene: TRBJ1-2
D gene: TRBD1
V gene: TRBV20-1

CDR3 protein: CASSSRGGEDTEAFF
CDR3 DNA: TGTGCCAGCAGCTCGAGGGGGGGAGAGGACACTGAAGCTTTCTTT
clone size: many
J gene: TRBJ1-1
D gene: -
V gene: TRBV7-9

CDR3 protein: CASSIEPGVTEAFF
CDR3 DNA: TGTGCCAGCAGCATCGAGCCGGGAGTCACTGAAGCTTTCTTT
clone size: many
J gene: TRBJ1-1
D gene: -
V gene: TRBV6-1

CDR3 protein: CASSLPPGLAITGDEQYF
CDR3 DNA: TGCGCCAGCAGCTTGCCCCCGGGACTAGCGATTACGGGTGACGAGCAGTACTTC
clone size: many
J gene: TRBJ2-7
D gene: TRBD2
V gene: TRBV5-1

CDR3 protein: CAISSGSDSNTGELFF
CDR3 DNA: TGTGCCATCTCTAGCGGGAGCGATTCGAACACCGGGGAGCTGTTTTTT
clone size: -
J gene: TRBJ2-2
D gene: TRBD2
V gene: TRBV10-3

CDR3 protein: CASSVAMGMNTEAFF
CDR3 DNA: TGTGCCAGCAGCGTAGCTATGGGGATGAACACTGAAGCTTTCTTT
clone size: many
J gene: TRBJ1-1
D gene: -
V gene: TRBV9

CDR3 protein: CASSQVSSGTSYEQYF
CDR3 DNA: TGCGCCAGCAGCCAAGTTTCAAGCGGGACCTCCTACGAGCAGTACTTC
clone size: many
J gene: TRBJ2-7
D gene: TRBD2
V gene: TRBV4-1

CDR3 protein: CASSTLGRLNTEAFF
CDR3 DNA: TGTGCCAGCAGTACCTTGGGCAGGTTGAACACTGAAGCTTTCTTT
clone size: -
J gene: TRBJ1-1
D gene: -
V gene: TRBV27

CDR3 protein: CSARVGGRVEQYF
CDR3 DNA: TGCAGTGCGAGGGTTGGCGGGAGGGTTGAGCAGTACTTC
clone size: -
J gene: TRBJ2-7
D gene: TRBD2
V gene: TRBV20-1

CDR3 protein: CASSYGGLQETQYF
CDR3 DNA: TGTGCCAGCAGTTATGGGGGGCTCCAAGAGACCCAGTACTTC
clone size: many
J gene: TRBJ2-5
D gene: -
V gene: TRBV6-5

CDR3 protein: CAISETGETNEKLFF
CDR3 DNA: TGTGCCATCAGTGAAACAGGGGAGACTAATGAAAAACTGTTTTTT
clone size: many
J gene: TRBJ1-4
D gene: TRBD1
V gene: TRBV10-3

CDR3 protein: CSALSGLVETQYF
CDR3 DNA: TGCAGTGCACTTAGCGGGCTTGTAGAGACCCAGTACTTC
clone size: -
J gene: TRBJ2-5
D gene: TRBD2
V gene: TRBV20-1

CDR3 protein: CSSAGYTGETQYF
CDR3 DNA: TGCAGTTCCGCAGGGTATACGGGCGAGACCCAGTACTTC
clone size: -
J gene: TRBJ2-5
D gene: -
V gene: TRBV20-1

CDR3 protein: CASPTTGGNQPQHF
CDR3 DNA: TGTGCCAGCCCTACAACAGGGGGCAATCAGCCCCAGCATTTT
clone size: once
J gene: TRBJ1-5
D gene: TRBD1
V gene: TRBV2

CDR3 protein: CASSPRFRTDPNYGYTF
CDR3 DNA: TGTGCCAGCAGCCCCAGGTTCCGGACAGATCCTAACTATGGCTACACCTTC
clone size: few
J gene: TRBJ1-2
D gene: -
V gene: TRBV6-5

CDR3 protein: CASSLWASGNTIYF
CDR3 DNA: TGTGCCAGCAGCTTATGGGCCTCTGGAAACACCATATATTTT
clone size: many
J gene: TRBJ1-3
D gene: -
V gene: TRBV7-2

CDR3 protein: CTSSPRTPLSNQPQHF
CDR3 DNA: TGTACCAGCTCACCACGAACCCCGCTTAGCAATCAGCCCCAGCATTTT
clone size: -
J gene: TRBJ1-5
D gene: -
V gene: TRBV18

CDR3 protein: CSARTSQTQYF
CDR3 DNA: TGCAGTGCTAGGACTAGCCAGACCCAGTACTTC
clone size: -
J gene: TRBJ2-5
D gene: TRBD2
V gene: TRBV20-1

CDR3 protein: CASSRERVDEKLFF
CDR3 DNA: TGTGCCAGCAGCAGAGAGCGGGTTGATGAAAAACTGTTTTTT
clone size: -
J gene: TRBJ1-4
D gene: -
V gene: TRBV7-8

CDR3 protein: CASSLPGRNEQYF
CDR3 DNA: TGTGCCAGCAGCTTACCAGGGAGGAACGAGCAGTACTTC
clone size: -
J gene: TRBJ2-7
D gene: -
V gene: TRBV7-2